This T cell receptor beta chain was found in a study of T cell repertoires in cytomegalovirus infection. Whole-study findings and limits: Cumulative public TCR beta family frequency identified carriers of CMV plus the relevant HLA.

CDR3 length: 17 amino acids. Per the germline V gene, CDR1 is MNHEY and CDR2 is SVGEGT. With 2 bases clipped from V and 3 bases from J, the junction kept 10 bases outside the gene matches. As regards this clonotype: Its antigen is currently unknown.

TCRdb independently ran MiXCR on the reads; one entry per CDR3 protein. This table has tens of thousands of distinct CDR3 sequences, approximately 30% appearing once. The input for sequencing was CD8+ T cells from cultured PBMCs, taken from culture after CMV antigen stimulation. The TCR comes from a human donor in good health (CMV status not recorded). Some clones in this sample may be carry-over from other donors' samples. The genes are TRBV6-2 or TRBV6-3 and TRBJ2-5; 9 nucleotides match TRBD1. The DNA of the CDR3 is TGTGCCAGCAGTTACATTTCCGGGACAGGGAGCGAAGAGACCCAGTACTTC. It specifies CASSYISGTGSEETQYF.